This T cell receptor (beta chain) was identified during a study of cytomegalovirus exposure and HLA in healthy donors. General study results and limits: According to a subsequent analysis, TCR clusters identified in the first cohort showed a tendency to co-occur across the approximately 120 validation repertoires. Cytomegalovirus status was reportedly diagnosed by the classifier with high sensitivity and specificity.

This clone was detected once. Antigen specificity is unknown. TCRdb's copy holds only in-frame clones and misses some; the assay was immunoSEQ multiplex PCR. Of 120,000 or so clones listed, about 96% are singletons. Germline-derived CDR1 and CDR2 are SGHRS and YFSETQ. The CDR3 contains 14 residues. J gave up 3 bases and V 4 bases, and 6 bases lay outside the gene matches. The chain has TRBV5-1 and TRBJ1-1; 7 bases are a match to TRBD1. Sequenced sample: PBMCs. This receptor was obtained from a man younger than 30 in good health and CMV-seronegative. The CDR3 loop reads CASSRGGADTEAFF. DNA of the CDR3: TGCGCCAGCAGCAGAGGGGGCGCGGACACTGAAGCTTTCTTT.